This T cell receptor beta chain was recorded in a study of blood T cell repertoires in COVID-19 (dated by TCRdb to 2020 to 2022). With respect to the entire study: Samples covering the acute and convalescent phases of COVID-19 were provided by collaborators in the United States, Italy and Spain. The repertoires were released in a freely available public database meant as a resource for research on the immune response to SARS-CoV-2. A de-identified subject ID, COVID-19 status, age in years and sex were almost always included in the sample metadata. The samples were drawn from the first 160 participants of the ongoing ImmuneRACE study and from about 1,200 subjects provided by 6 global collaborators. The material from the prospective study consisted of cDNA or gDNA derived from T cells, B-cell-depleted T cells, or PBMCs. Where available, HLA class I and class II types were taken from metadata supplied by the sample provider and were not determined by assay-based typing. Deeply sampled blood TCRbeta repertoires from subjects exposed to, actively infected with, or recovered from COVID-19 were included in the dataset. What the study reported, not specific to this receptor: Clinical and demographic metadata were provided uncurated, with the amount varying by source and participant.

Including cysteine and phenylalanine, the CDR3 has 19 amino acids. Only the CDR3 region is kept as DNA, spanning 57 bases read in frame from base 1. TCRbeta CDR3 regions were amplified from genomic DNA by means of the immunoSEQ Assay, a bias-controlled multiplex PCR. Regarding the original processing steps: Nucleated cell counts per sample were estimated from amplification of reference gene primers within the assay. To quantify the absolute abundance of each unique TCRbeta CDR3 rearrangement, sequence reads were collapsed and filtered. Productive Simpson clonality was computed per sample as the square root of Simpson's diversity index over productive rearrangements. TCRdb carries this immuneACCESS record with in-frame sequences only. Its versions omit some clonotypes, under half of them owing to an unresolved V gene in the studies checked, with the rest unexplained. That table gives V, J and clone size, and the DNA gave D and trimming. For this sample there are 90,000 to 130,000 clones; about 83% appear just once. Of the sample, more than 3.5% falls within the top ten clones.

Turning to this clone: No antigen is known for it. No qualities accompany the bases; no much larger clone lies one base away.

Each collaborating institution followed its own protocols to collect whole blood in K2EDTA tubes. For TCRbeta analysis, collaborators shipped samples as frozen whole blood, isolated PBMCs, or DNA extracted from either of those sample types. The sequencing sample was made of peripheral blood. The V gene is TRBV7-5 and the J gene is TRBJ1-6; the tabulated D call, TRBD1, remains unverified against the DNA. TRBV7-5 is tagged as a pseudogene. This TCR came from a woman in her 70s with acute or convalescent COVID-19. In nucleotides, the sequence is TGTGCCAGAAGCCTAGGGAGTACTCCGGGACAGGGGGCTTGTTCACCCCTCCACTTT. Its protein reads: CARSLGSTPGQGACSPLHF.